The T cell receptor (beta chain) described here comes from a study of shared clonotypes between healthy human individuals (dated by TCRdb to 2020 to 2022). Looking at the study overall: A couple of women and a few men aged 18 to 49 years were included in the cohort. For each donor, three plates each were used for CD4 naive and CD4 memory, two plates were used for CD8 naive, and one plate was used for CD8 memory. To estimate repertoire size and how much clonotype sharing occurs between individuals, the study deeply sequenced the blood TCR repertoires of 5 or 6 healthy adults. To increase sequencing depth and limit assay-specific biases, TCR repertoire library preparation and sequencing were carried out by different laboratories using diverse techniques. Leukapheresis yielded between about 0.9 and 9 billion PBMCs per donor. What the authors observed across the whole study: Because the study included only a small number of donors, the genetic and exposure-history diversity represented was limited. Larger estimated clonotype richness was generally found for naive subsets than for memory subsets. Only blood was sampled, and tissue TCR repertoires likely differ from those in blood. Higher generation probabilities were observed for clonotypes shared by all four sorted-subset donors than for non-shared clonotypes. Sharing across a few donors was observed for approximately 5% of naive CD4, 3.5% of naive CD8, 2% to 2.5% of memory CD4, and roughly 0.4% of memory CD8 clonotypes. Pairwise subsampling indicated that sequencing depth was expected to affect the degree of clonotype sharing among donors. Even with the large sequencing depth, rarefaction of the sorted-subset datasets indicated that sequencing was incomplete.

Using the deep immunoSEQ assay, TCR CDR3 regions were amplified from genomic DNA by multiplex PCR. For each cell subset, the extracted genomic DNA was distributed evenly across all wells of several immunoSEQ 96-well plates, and each plate served as one replicate. For sorted subsets, around 0.2 ug of genomic DNA, equivalent to some 30,000 T cell genomes, went into each replicate PCR. The purified libraries were quantified using a Qubit 3.0 fluorometer, sized with a Bioanalyzer 2100, and then quantified again using the KAPA Library Quantification kit. Each immunoSEQ 96-well plate was sequenced on its own single-read 150-cycle Illumina NextSeq 550 flow cell. The published analysis was carried out like this. Because the immunoSEQ output included only junctional sequences and no quality scores, the filtering could not be the same as the filtering used for full-length reads. Sequences were annotated with PyIR, a Python wrapper for IgBLAST v1.9, and V/J genes and CDR3 were assigned using IMGT germline references. Reads were removed for weak V/J assignments (E-value above 1e-6), missing CDR3, stop codons, out-of-frame junctions, or ambiguous translated residues. V3J clonotypes were defined by identical inferred V gene, J gene, and CDR3 amino acid sequence. To compute the percentage overlap between repertoires, the number of shared unique clonotypes was divided by the size of the smaller repertoire. Three approaches were used to assess repertoire richness: RTK rarefaction, the Chao1 estimator, and Recon v2.1 estimates of unobserved clonotypes. For all TCRbeta clonotypes obtained by the gDNA method from a few donors, generation probabilities were computed with OLGA. As stored in TCRdb, this immuneACCESS dataset retains in-frame rearrangements with V and J assigned. A fraction of the clones does not appear; measured against another copy, unresolved V genes explain less than half of the discrepancy, and the remainder lacks a known reason. The V and J calls and clone size come from that table; D and trimming were worked out from the DNA. The sample table holds roughly 1,800,000 clones, of which just under 95% were seen once. The ten largest clones add up to around 1% of the sample.

CD8 naive samples were obtained by positive selection for CCR7 among CD45RO-negative cells, yielding a CD45RA+CCR7+ population from which TemRA cells were excluded. Healthy HIV-negative adults with no recently reported acute infections or vaccinations were included as donors. Every donor was a Caucasian adult residing in Nashville, Tennessee, USA. After blood collection by leukapheresis, PBMCs were isolated using Ficoll-Histopaque density gradient centrifugation and then cryopreserved in the vapor phase of liquid nitrogen. Analytical flow cytometry was used to check the purity and quantity of each magnetically sorted T cell population. Genomic DNA was isolated from every sorted fraction and measured by UV absorbance on a Nanodrop 2000c. This clone was counted a single time. Its target antigen remains unknown. Base qualities are not provided; no much larger clone lies one nucleotide away. The sequence derives from a man younger than 35 in good health. Source material: naive CD8+ T cells sorted from blood. This specimen's cell subset or site label, interpreted: CD45RA+CCR7+.

DNA sequence: TGCGCCAGCAGCTCTTGGGAGGGGAACGAGCAGTACTTC. Protein translation: CASSSWEGNEQYF. Here the chain combines TRBV5-1 and TRBJ2-7; a stretch of 7 junction bases matches TRBD2. The germline V and J ends show losses of 3 bases and 5 bases respectively, and no gene match explains 5 bases of the junction. Based on the germline V gene, the CDR1 and CDR2 sequences are SGHRS and YFSETQ. Counted from cysteine to phenylalanine, this CDR3 has 13 amino acids. Here the CDR3 DNA is all that survives: 39 bases in frame from base 1.